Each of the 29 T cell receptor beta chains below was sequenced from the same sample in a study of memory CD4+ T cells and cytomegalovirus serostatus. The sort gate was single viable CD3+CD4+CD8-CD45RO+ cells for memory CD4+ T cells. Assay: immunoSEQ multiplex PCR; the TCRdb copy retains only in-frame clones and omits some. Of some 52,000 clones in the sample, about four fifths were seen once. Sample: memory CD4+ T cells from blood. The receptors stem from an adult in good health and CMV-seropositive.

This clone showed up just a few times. The CDR3 region is CASSVDRHKYF. CDR3 DNA: TGCGCCAGCAGCGTTGACAGGCACAAGTACTTC. The chain has TRBV5-1 and TRBJ2-5, with D possibly matching TRBD1 (6 bases). There are 11 residues in the CDR3. The V end lost 4 bases, the J end lost 12 bases, and 13 bases lay between the germline ends. In germline, CDR1 is SGHRS, CDR2 YFSETQ.

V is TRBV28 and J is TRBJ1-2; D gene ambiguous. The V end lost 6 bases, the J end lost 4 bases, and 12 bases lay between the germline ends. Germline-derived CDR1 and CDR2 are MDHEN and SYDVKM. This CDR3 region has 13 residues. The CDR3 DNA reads TGTGCCAGCAGCCACGGGCAGGTCTATGGCTACACCTTC. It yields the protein CASSHGQVYGYTF.

CDR3 protein: CASSANGAGLTDTQYF. The DNA for the CDR3 is TGTGCCAGCAGCGCCAATGGGGCGGGCCTCACAGATACGCAGTATTTT. The chain carries TRBV13 and TRBJ2-3; D may correspond to TRBD1 or TRBD2 (5 bases each). The CDR3 runs 16 residues. Germline CDR1 and CDR2: PRHDT and FYEKMQ (reference sequence). Trimming removed 5 bases from V and 2 bases from J, with 17 bases in between.

CDR3 in DNA: TGTGCCTGGAGTCCGGTAAGGGCGGGATCCTACGAGCAGTACTTC. It encodes CAWSPVRAGSYEQYF. V and J are TRBV30 and TRBJ2-7, with D possibly matching TRBD2 (6 bases). From germline, CDR1 is GTSNPN and CDR2 SVGIG (reference sequence). This CDR3 contains 15 residues. Between the trimmed V and J ends, which lost 2 bases and 1 base, there was a span of 15 bases.

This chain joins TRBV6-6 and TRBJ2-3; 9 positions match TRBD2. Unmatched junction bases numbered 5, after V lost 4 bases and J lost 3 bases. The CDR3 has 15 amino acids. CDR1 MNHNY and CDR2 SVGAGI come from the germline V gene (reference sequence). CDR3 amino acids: CASSLLAGLTDTQYF. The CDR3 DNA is TGTGCCAGCAGTTTGCTAGCGGGGCTGACAGATACGCAGTATTTT.

The DNA of the CDR3 is TGCGCCAGCAGCGATACGGGGAGGCGGCAAGAGACCCAGTACTTC. It encodes CASSDTGRRQETQYF. The gene calls are TRBV5-1 and TRBJ2-5, with D maybe TRBD2 (6 bases). V was shortened by 4 bases and J by 2 bases, with 15 bases between the two germline ends. Germline CDR1 is SGHRS and CDR2 is YFSETQ. CDR3 length equals 15 residues.

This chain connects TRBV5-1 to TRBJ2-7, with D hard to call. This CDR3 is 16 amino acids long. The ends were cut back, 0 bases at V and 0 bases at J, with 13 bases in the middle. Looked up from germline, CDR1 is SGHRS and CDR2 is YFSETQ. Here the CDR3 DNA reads TGCGCCAGCAGCTTGGAGGCGGTGAAAAGCTCCTACGAGCAGTACTTC. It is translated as CASSLEAVKSSYEQYF. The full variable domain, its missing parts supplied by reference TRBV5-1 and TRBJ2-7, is KAGVTQTPRYLIKTRGQQVTLSCSPISGHRSVSWYQQTPGQGLQFLFEYFSETQRNKGNFPGRFSGRQFSNSRSEMNVSTLELGDSALYLCASSLEAVKSSYEQYFGPGTRLTVT.

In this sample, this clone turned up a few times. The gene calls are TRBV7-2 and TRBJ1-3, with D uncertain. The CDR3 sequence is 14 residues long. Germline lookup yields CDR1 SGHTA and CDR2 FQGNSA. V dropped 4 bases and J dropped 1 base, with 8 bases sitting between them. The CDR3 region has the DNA TGTGCCAGCAGCTCGACCATTTCTGGAAACACCATATATTTT. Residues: CASSSTISGNTIYF.

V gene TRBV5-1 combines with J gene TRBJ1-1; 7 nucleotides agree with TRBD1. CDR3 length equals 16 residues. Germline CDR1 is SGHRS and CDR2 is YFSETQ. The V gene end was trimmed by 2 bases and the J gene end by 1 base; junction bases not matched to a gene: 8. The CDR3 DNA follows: TGCGCCAGCAGCTTCTATATGGGACAGTCGAACACTGAAGCTTTCTTT. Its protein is CASSFYMGQSNTEAFF.

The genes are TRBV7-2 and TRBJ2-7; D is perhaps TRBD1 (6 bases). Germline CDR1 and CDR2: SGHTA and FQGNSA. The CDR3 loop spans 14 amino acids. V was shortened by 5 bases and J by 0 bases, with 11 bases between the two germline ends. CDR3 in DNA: TGTGCCAGCAGCCCCAGGGGTAGCTCCTACGAGCAGTACTTC. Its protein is CASSPRGSSYEQYF.

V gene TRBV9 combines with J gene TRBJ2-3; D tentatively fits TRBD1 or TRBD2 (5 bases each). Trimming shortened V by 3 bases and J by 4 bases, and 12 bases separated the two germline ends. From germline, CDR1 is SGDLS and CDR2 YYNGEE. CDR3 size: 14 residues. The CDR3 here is CASSAPMGADTQYF. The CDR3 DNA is TGTGCCAGCAGCGCACCAATGGGGGCAGATACGCAGTATTTT. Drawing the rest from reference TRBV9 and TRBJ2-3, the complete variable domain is DSGVTQTPKHLITATGQRVTLRCSPRSGDLSVYWYQQSLDQGLQFLIQYYNGEERAKGNILERFSAQQFPDLHSELNLSSLELGDSALYFCASSAPMGADTQYFGPGTRLTVL.

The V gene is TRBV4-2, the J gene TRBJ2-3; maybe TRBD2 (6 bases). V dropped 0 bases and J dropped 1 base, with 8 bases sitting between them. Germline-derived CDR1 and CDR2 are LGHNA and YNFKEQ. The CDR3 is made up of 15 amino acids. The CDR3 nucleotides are TGTGCCAGCAGCCAAGACGGGAGCCGCACAGATACGCAGTATTTT. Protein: CASSQDGSRTDTQYF.

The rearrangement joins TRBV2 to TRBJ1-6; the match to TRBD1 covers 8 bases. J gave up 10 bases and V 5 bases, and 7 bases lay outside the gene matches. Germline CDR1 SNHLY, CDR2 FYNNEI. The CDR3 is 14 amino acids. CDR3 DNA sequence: TGTGCCAGCAGTCCTGGACAGGGTTGGTCACCCCTCCACTTT. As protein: CASSPGQGWSPLHF.

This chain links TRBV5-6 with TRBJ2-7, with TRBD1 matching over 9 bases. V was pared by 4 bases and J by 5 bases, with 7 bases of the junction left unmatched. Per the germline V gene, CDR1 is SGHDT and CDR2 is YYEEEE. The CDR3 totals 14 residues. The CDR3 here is CASSVGTGTNEQYF. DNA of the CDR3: TGTGCCAGCAGCGTAGGGACAGGGACCAACGAGCAGTACTTC.

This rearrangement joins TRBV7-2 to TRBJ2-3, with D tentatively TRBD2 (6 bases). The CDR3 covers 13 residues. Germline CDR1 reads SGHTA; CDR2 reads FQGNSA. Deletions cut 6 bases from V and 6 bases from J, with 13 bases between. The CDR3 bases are TGTGCCAGCAGTAGGGGACTCCAGGATACGCAGTATTTT. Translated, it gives CASSRGLQDTQYF.

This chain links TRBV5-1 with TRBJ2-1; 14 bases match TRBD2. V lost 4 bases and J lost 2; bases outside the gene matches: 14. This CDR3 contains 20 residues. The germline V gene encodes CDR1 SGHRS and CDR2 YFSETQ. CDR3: CASSPQPGTSGRETYNEQFF. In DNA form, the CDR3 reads TGCGCCAGCAGCCCTCAGCCCGGGACTAGCGGGAGAGAAACCTACAATGAGCAGTTCTTC.

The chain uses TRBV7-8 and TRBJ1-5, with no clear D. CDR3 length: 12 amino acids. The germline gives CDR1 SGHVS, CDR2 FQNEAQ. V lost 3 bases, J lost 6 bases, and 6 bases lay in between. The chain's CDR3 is CASSFSGQPQHF. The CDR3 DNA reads TGTGCCAGCAGCTTTTCGGGTCAGCCCCAGCATTTT.

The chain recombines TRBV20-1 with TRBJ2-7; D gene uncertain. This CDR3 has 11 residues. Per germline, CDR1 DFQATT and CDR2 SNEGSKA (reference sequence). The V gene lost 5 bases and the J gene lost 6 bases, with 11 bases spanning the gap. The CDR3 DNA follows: TGCAGTGCTCAAATTCTGGCCGAGCAGTACTTC. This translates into CSAQILAEQYF.

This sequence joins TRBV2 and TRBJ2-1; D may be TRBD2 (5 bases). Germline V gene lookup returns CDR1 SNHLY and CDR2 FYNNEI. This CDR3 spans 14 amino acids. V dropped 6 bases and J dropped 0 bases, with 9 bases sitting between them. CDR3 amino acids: CASSPSFSYNEQFF. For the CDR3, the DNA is TGTGCCAGCAGCCCTAGCTTCTCCTACAATGAGCAGTTCTTC.

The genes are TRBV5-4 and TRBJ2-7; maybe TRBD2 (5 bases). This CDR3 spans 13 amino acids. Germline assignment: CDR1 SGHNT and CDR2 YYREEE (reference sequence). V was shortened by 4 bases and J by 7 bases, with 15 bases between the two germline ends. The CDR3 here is CASSLGPGREQYF. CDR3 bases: TGTGCCAGCAGCCTTGGACCGGGAAGGGAGCAGTACTTC. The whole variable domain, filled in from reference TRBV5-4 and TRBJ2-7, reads ETGVTQSPTHLIKTRGQQVTLRCSSQSGHNTVSWYQQALGQGPQFIFQYYREEENGRGNFPPRFSGLQFPNYSSELNVNALELDDSALYLCASSLGPGREQYFGPGTRLTVT.

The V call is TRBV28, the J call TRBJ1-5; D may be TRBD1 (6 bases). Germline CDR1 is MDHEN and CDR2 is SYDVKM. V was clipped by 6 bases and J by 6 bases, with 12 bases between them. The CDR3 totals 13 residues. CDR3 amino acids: CASSPGVGQPQHF. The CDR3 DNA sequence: TGTGCCAGCAGCCCAGGGGTTGGTCAGCCCCAGCATTTT.

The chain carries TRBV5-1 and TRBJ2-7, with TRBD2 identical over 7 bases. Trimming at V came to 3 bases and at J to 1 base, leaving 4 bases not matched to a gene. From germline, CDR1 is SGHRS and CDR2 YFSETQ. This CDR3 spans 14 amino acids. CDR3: CASSSTSASYEQYF. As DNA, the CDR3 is TGCGCCAGCAGCTCAACTAGCGCTTCCTACGAGCAGTACTTC.

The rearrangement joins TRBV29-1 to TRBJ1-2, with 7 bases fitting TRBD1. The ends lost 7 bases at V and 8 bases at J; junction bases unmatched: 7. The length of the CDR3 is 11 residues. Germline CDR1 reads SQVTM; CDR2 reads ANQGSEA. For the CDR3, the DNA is TGCAGCGGACAGGGCTCGGCCGGCTACACCTTC. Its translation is CSGQGSAGYTF.

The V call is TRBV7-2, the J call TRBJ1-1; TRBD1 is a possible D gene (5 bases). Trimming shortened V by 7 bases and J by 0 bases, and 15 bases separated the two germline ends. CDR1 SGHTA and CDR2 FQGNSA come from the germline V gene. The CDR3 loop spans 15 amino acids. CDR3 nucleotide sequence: TGTGCCAGCAACCCCGGGACGGTCATGAACACTGAAGCTTTCTTT. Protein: CASNPGTVMNTEAFF.

The DNA of the CDR3 is TGTGCCAGCAGTGCTTTCGGGGGAACTAATGAAAAACTGTTTTTT. It specifies CASSAFGGTNEKLFF. This chain connects TRBV2 to TRBJ1-4; D may be TRBD1 (5 bases). The CDR3 covers 15 residues. CDR1 is SNHLY, CDR2 FYNNEI, per germline. V lost 4 bases, J lost 1 base, and 10 bases lay in between.

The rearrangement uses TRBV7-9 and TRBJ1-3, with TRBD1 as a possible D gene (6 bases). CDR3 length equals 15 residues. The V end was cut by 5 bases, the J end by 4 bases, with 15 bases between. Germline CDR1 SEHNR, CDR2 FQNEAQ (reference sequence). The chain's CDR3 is CASSPALTGGNTIYF. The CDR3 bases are TGTGCCAGCAGCCCCGCCCTGACAGGAGGAAACACCATATATTTT. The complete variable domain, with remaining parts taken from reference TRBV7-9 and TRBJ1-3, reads DTGVSQNPRHKITKRGQNVTFRCDPISEHNRLYWYRQTLGQGPEFLTYFQNEAQLEKSRLLSDRFSAERPKGSFSTLEIQRTEQGDSAMYLCASSPALTGGNTIYFGEGSWLTVV.

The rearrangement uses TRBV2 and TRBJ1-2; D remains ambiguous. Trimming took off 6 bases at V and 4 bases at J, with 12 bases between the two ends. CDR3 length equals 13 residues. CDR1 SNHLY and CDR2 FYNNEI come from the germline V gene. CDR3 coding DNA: TGTGCCAGCAGCAACGGACCCTCCTATGGCTACACCTTC. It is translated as CASSNGPSYGYTF.

CDR3 bases: TGTGCCAGCAGCTTGGGACAGACCAATCAGCCCCAGCATTTT. Its translation is CASSLGQTNQPQHF. J is TRBJ1-5 and V is TRBV5-6; possible D gene TRBD1, 5 bases. This CDR3 is built from 14 residues. Trimming removed 0 bases at V and 3 bases at J, with 7 bases between. The V gene's germline CDR1 is SGHDT and CDR2 YYEEEE.

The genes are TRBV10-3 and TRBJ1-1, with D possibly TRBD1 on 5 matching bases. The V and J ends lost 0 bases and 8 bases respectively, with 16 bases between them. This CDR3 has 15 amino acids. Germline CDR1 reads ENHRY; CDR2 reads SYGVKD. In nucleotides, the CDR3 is TGTGCCATCAGTGAGTCGGGAGTTAGCAGGGTCGAAGCTTTCTTT. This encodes CAISESGVSRVEAFF.